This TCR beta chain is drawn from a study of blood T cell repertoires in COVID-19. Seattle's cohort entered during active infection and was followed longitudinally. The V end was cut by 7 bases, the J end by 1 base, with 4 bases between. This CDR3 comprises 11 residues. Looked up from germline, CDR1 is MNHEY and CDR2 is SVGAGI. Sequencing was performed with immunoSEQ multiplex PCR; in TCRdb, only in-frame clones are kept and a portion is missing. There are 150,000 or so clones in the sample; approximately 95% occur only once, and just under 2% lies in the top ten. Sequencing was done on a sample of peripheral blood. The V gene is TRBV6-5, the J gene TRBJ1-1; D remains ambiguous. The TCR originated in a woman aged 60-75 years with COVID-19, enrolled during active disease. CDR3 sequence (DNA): TGTGCCAGCACCAAGAACACTGAAGCTTTCTTT. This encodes CASTKNTEAFF.